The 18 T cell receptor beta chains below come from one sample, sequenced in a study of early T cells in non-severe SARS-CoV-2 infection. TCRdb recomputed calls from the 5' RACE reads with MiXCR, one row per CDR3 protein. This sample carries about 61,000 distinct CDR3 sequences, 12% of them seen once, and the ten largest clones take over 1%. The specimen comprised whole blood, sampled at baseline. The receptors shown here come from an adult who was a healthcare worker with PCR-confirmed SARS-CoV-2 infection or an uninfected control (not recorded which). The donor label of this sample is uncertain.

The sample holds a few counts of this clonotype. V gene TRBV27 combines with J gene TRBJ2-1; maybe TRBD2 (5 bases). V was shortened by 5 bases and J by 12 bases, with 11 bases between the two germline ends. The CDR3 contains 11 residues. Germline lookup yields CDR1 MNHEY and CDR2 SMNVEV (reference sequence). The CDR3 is CASSPGLLQFF. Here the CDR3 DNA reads TGTGCCAGCAGTCCAGGACTTTTGCAGTTCTTC.

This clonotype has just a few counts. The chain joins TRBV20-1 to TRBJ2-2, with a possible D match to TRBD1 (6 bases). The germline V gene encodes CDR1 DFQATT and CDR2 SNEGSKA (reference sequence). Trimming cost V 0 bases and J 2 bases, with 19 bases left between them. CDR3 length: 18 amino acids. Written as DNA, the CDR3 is TGCAGTGCTAGAGATTTACTCGACAGGACAGTTAACACCGGGGAGCTGTTTTTT. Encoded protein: CSARDLLDRTVNTGELFF.

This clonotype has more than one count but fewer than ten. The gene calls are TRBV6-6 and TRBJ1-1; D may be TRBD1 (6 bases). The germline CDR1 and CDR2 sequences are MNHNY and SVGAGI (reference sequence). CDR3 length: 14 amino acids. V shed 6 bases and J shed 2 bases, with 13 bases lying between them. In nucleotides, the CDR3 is TGTGCCAGCAGGGATCCGGGGGCAAACACTGAAGCTTTCTTT. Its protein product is CASRDPGANTEAFF.

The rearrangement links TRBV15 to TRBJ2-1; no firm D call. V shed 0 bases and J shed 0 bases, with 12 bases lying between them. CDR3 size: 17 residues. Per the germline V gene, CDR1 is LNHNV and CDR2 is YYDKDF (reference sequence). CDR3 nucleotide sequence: TGTGCCACCAGCAGAGATCGAGTGGATATCTCCTACAATGAGCAGTTCTTC. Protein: CATSRDRVDISYNEQFF.

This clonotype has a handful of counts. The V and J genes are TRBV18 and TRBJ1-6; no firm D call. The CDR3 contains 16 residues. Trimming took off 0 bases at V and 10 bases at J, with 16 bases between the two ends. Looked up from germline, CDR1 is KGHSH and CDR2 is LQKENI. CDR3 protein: CASSPPVRHAESPLHF. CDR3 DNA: TGTGCCAGCTCACCACCGGTTCGACATGCAGAATCACCCCTCCACTTT.

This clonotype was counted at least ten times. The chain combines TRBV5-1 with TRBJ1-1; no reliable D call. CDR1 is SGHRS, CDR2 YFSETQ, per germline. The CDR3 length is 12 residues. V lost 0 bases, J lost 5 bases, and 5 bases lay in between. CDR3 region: CASSLEGTEAFF. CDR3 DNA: TGCGCCAGCAGCTTGGAAGGGACTGAAGCTTTCTTT.

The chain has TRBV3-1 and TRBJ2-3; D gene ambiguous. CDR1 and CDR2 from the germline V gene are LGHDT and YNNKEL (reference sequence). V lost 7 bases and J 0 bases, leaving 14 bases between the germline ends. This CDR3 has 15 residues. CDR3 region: CASTLRRVSTDTQYF. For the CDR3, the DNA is TGTGCCAGCACCTTAAGACGTGTAAGCACAGATACGCAGTATTTT.

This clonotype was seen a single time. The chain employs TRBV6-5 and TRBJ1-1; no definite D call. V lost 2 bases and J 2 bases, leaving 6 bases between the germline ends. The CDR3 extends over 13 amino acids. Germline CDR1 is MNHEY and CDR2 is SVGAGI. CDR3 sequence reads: CASSYQPNTEAFF. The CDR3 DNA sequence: TGTGCCAGCAGTTACCAGCCTAACACTGAAGCTTTCTTT.

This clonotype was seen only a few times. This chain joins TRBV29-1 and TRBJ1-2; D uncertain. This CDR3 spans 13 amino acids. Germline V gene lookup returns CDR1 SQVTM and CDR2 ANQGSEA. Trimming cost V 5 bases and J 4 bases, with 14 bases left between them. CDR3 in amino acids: CSVHSGSFYGYTF. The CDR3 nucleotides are TGCAGCGTTCATTCCGGGTCCTTCTATGGCTACACCTTC. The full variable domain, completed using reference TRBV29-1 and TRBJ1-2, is SAVISQKPSRDICQRGTSLTIQCQVDSQVTMMFWYRQQPGQSLTLIATANQGSEATYESGFVIDKFPISRPNLTFSTLTVSNMSPEDSSIYLCSVHSGSFYGYTFGSGTRLTVV.

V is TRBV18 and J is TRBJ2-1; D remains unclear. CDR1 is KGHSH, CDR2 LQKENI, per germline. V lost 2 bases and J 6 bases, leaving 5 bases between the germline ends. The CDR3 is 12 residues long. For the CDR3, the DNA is TGTGCCAGCTCACCAATCGCCAATGAGCAGTTCTTC. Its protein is CASSPIANEQFF.

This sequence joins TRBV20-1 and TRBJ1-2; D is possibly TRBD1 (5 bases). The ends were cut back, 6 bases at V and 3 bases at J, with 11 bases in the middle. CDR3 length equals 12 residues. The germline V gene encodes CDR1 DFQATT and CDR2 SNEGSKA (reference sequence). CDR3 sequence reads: CSAGTGYYGYTF. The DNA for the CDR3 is TGCAGTGCGGGGACGGGGTACTATGGCTACACCTTC.

This chain's CDR3 is CASSLEDEQFF. The CDR3 bases are TGTGCCAGCAGCTTAGAAGACGAGCAGTTCTTC. The V and J genes are TRBV7-6 and TRBJ2-1; D gene uncertain. This CDR3 has 11 amino acids. V lost 1 base, J lost 10 bases, and 5 bases lay in between. In germline, CDR1 is SGHVS, CDR2 FNYEAQ.

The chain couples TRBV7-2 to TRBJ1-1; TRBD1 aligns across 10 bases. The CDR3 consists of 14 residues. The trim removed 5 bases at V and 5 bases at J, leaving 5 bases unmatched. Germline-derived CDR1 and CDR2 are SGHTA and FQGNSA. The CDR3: CASSPGQGETEAFF. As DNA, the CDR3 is TGTGCCAGCAGCCCCGGACAGGGGGAGACTGAAGCTTTCTTT. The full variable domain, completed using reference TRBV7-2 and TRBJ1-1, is GAGVSQSPSNKVTEKGKDVELRCDPISGHTALYWYRQSLGQGLEFLIYFQGNSAPDKSGLPSDRFSAERTGGSVSTLTIQRTQQEDSAVYLCASSPGQGETEAFFGQGTRLTVV.

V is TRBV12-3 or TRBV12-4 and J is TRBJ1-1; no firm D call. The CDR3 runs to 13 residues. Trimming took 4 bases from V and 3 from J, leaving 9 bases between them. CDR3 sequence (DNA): TGTGCCAGCAGTTCCCAGGCGGACACTGAAGCTTTCTTT. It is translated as CASSSQADTEAFF.

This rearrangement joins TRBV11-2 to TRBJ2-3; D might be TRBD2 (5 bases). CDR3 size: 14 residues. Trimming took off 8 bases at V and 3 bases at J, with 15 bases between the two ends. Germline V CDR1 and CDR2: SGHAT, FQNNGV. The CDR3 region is CASRLRLLTDTQYF. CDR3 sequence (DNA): TGTGCCAGCCGCCTAAGACTATTAACAGATACGCAGTATTTT.

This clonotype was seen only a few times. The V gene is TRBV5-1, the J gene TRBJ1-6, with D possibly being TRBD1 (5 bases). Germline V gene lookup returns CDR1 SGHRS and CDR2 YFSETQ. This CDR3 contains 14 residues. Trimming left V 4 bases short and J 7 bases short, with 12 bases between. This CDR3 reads CASSVGPANSPLHF. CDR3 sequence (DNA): TGCGCCAGCAGCGTGGGACCGGCAAATTCACCCCTCCACTTT.

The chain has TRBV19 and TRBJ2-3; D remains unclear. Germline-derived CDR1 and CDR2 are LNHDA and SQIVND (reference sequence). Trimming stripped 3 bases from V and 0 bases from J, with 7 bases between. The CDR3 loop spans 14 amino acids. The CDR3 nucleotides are TGTGCCAGTAGTATGACCCGAAGCACAGATACGCAGTATTTT. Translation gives CASSMTRSTDTQYF.

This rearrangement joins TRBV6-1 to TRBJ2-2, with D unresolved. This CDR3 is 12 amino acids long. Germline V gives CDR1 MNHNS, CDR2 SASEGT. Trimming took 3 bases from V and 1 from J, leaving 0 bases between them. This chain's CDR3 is CASSENTGELFF. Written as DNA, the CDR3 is TGTGCCAGCAGTGAGAACACCGGGGAGCTGTTTTTT.